These T cell receptor beta chains were read from a single sample in a study of cytotoxic CD8 clonotypes in ibrutinib-treated CLL. TCRdb's table, derived via immunoSEQ multiplex PCR, lists solely in-frame clones and lacks some. This repertoire shows about 140,000 clones, over 75% found once; its top ten account for less than 8.5%. The sequencing used PBMCs, collected after 36 months of ibrutinib treatment. Receptor source: a human donor with chronic lymphocytic leukemia. Each CDR3 is given with its conserved first and last residue. D genes are given only for firm matches. The size entry is marked missing in some rows and otherwise reads once, few, many or a size class.

d_call	clone_size	j_call	v_call	cdr3_length	cdr3_aa	cdr3_nt
NA	many	TRBJ1-2	TRBV7-9	15	CASSPNPDIVYGYTF	TGTGCCAGCAGTCCTAATCCGGACATCGTCTATGGCTACACCTTC
TRBD2	NA	TRBJ2-5	TRBV9	16	CASSPRLAGVVETQYF	TGTGCCAGCAGCCCCCGACTAGCGGGAGTTGTGGAGACCCAGTACTTC
NA	NA	TRBJ2-7	TRBV19	14	CASSPAGPSYEQYF	TGTGCCAGTAGTCCCGCTGGACCCTCCTACGAGCAGTACTTC
NA	NA	TRBJ2-3	TRBV5-4	16	CASSPRQASSTDTQYF	TGTGCCAGCAGCCCGCGACAGGCTTCTTCCACAGATACGCAGTATTTT
TRBD1	NA	TRBJ2-1	TRBV10-2	14	CASKGDREYNEQFF	TGCGCCAGCAAGGGGGACAGGGAATACAATGAGCAGTTCTTC
NA	NA	TRBJ1-3	TRBV5-6	16	CASSLSAGRYGNTIYF	TGTGCCAGCAGCTTGTCAGCAGGGCGGTATGGAAACACCATATATTTT
NA	NA	TRBJ2-1	TRBV29-1	14	CSVEDTHSYNEQFF	TGCAGCGTTGAAGATACGCACTCCTACAATGAGCAGTTCTTC
NA	NA	TRBJ2-2	TRBV9	16	CASSVGGGMNTGELFF	TGTGCCAGCAGCGTAGGGGGCGGGATGAACACCGGGGAGCTGTTTTTT
NA	NA	TRBJ2-6	TRBV11-2	17	CASSLVKGPSGANVLTF	TGTGCCAGCAGCTTAGTAAAGGGCCCGTCCGGGGCCAACGTCCTGACTTTC
NA	NA	TRBJ1-4	TRBV5-1	15	CASSSEGATNEKLFF	TGCGCCAGCAGTTCCGAGGGGGCAACTAATGAAAAACTGTTTTTT
NA	NA	TRBJ1-6	TRBV11-3	17	CASSFRAATFYNSPLHF	TGTGCCAGCAGCTTCCGGGCAGCTACTTTCTATAATTCACCCCTCCACTTT
TRBD1	NA	TRBJ1-5	TRBV4-1	16	CASSQPGQGRNQPQHF	TGCGCCAGCAGCCAACCCGGACAGGGTAGGAATCAGCCCCAGCATTTT
NA	NA	TRBJ1-2	TRBV18	15	CASSPFGDPTYGYTF	TGTGCCAGCTCACCATTCGGGGATCCCACCTATGGCTACACCTTC
NA	NA	TRBJ1-1	TRBV9	15	CASSVEPGRGSEAFF	TGTGCCAGCAGCGTAGAGCCGGGCAGGGGCTCTGAAGCTTTCTTT
NA	NA	TRBJ1-1	TRBV4-1	15	CASSQDGWGGTEAFF	TGCGCCAGCAGCCAAGATGGGTGGGGGGGGACTGAAGCTTTCTTT
NA	NA	TRBJ1-1	TRBV4-1	12	CASAGGFAEAFF	TGCGCCAGCGCCGGGGGGTTCGCTGAAGCTTTCTTT
NA	NA	TRBJ1-1	TRBV5-1	15	CATSLLGSGGTEAFF	TGCGCCACGTCTCTGCTTGGATCTGGGGGCACTGAAGCTTTCTTT
NA	once	TRBJ2-3	TRBV5-4	14	CASSLTLRADTQYF	TGTGCCAGCAGCTTGACCTTAAGAGCAGATACGCAGTATTTT
TRBD1	few	TRBJ1-5	TRBV7-9	14	CASSETGPLEPQHF	TGTGCCAGCAGCGAGACAGGGCCTTTGGAGCCCCAGCATTTT
TRBD1	NA	TRBJ1-5	TRBV28	14	CASSLGTGLRPQHF	TGTGCCAGCAGTTTAGGGACAGGGCTTCGGCCCCAGCATTTT
NA	NA	TRBJ2-7	TRBV9	16	CASSVGEGEATYEQYF	TGTGCCAGCAGCGTAGGGGAGGGGGAGGCTACCTACGAGCAGTACTTC
NA	NA	TRBJ2-6	TRBV27	15	CASSLTHSGANVLTF	TGTGCCAGCAGTTTAACCCACTCTGGGGCCAACGTCCTGACTTTC
TRBD1	NA	TRBJ1-2	TRBV4-1	15	CASSYGPGGGYGYTF	TGCGCCAGCAGCTATGGGCCAGGGGGCGGGTACGGCTACACCTTC
NA	NA	TRBJ2-1	TRBV5-1	11	CASSLAIQQFF	TGCGCCAGCAGCTTAGCTATTCAGCAGTTCTTC
TRBD1	NA	TRBJ1-2	TRBV30	15	CAWRETETGTYGYTF	TGTGCCTGGAGGGAGACCGAGACAGGGACATATGGCTACACCTTC
NA	few	TRBJ1-1	TRBV6-6	12	CASSSEGTEAFF	TGTGCCAGCAGTTCGGAAGGGACTGAAGCTTTCTTT
NA	NA	TRBJ1-5	TRBV5-1	14	CASSLLPGWEPQHF	TGCGCCAGCAGCTTGCTGCCAGGGTGGGAACCCCAGCATTTT
NA	few	TRBJ1-2	TRBV10-3	14	CAISEPQRAGGYTF	TGTGCCATCAGTGAGCCACAGAGGGCGGGGGGCTACACCTTC
TRBD1	NA	TRBJ1-4	TRBV5-1	14	CASSGGGLGEKLFF	TGCGCCAGCAGCGGAGGGGGCCTGGGTGAAAAACTGTTTTTT
NA	NA	TRBJ2-7	TRBV7-9	14	CASSLLRLSYEQYF	TGTGCCAGCAGCTTATTACGCCTCTCCTACGAGCAGTACTTC
TRBD1	NA	TRBJ2-1	TRBV7-9	18	CASRRGQGYTHSYNEQFF	TGTGCCAGCAGGCGGGGACAGGGCTACACCCACTCCTACAATGAGCAGTTCTTC
TRBD2	once	TRBJ2-3	TRBV27	18	CASSLQTSGDSSTDTQYF	TGTGCCAGCAGTTTACAGACTAGCGGTGACTCTAGCACAGATACGCAGTATTTT
TRBD2	NA	TRBJ2-7	TRBV5-1	14	CASSPREVSGEQYF	TGCGCCAGCAGCCCCCGGGAGGTATCTGGCGAGCAGTACTTC
NA	NA	TRBJ1-1	TRBV2	14	CASSEAKSVTEAFF	TGTGCCAGCAGTGAAGCGAAATCAGTTACTGAAGCTTTCTTT
NA	NA	TRBJ2-7	TRBV7-9	17	CASSLGADTKGPYEQYF	TGTGCCAGCAGCTTAGGGGCCGACACCAAGGGGCCCTACGAGCAGTACTTC
NA	few	TRBJ1-3	TRBV5-4	15	CASSQARQLGNTIYF	TGTGCCAGCAGCCAGGCGCGACAGCTAGGAAACACCATATATTTT
NA	NA	TRBJ2-7	TRBV6-5	15	CASSITGGQAYEQYF	TGTGCCAGCAGCATCACCGGGGGTCAGGCCTACGAGCAGTACTTC
TRBD2	NA	TRBJ2-7	TRBV13	16	CASSSSLSGIPYEQYF	TGTGCCAGCAGCTCGTCGCTTAGCGGGATACCCTACGAGCAGTACTTC
NA	NA	TRBJ2-5	TRBV7-3	13	CASSMGGQETQYF	TGTGCCAGCAGCATGGGGGGTCAAGAGACCCAGTACTTC
NA	NA	TRBJ2-1	TRBV7-2	15	CASSLQRKTYNEQFF	TGTGCCAGCAGCTTACAGCGCAAAACCTACAATGAGCAGTTCTTC
NA	NA	TRBJ1-2	TRBV6-1	14	CASSAEAGTSGYTF	TGTGCCAGCAGTGCCGAGGCAGGGACTAGTGGCTACACCTTC
NA	NA	TRBJ1-2	TRBV7-2	14	CASSYGPANYGYTF	TGTGCCAGCAGCTATGGACCAGCTAACTATGGCTACACCTTC
NA	NA	TRBJ2-3	TRBV23-1	17	CASTKIVIGVLSDTQYF	TGCGCCAGCACCAAAATAGTCATCGGGGTTCTCTCAGATACGCAGTATTTT
TRBD2	few	TRBJ2-1	TRBV18	16	CASSPGSSGRAYEQFF	TGTGCCAGCTCACCAGGCTCTAGCGGGAGAGCGTATGAGCAGTTCTTC
TRBD1	NA	TRBJ2-2	TRBV11-2	19	CASSLKLFPDRVIAGELFF	TGTGCCAGCAGCTTAAAGTTGTTCCCTGACAGGGTTATTGCCGGGGAGCTGTTTTTT
NA	NA	TRBJ1-4	TRBV5-6	15	CASSLKNRPNEKLFF	TGTGCCAGCAGCTTGAAAAACAGACCTAATGAAAAACTGTTTTTT
TRBD2	NA	TRBJ2-5	TRBV13	16	CASSLEAGGPEETQYF	TGTGCCAGCAGCTTAGAAGCGGGGGGGCCGGAAGAGACCCAGTACTTC
NA	once	TRBJ2-2	TRBV11-2	12	CASSLGAGELFF	TGTGCCAGCAGCTTAGGGGCCGGGGAGCTGTTTTTT
NA	NA	TRBJ1-2	TRBV25-1	14	CASSSHVGSYGYTF	TGTGCCAGCAGTAGTCACGTGGGATCCTATGGCTACACCTTC
TRBD2	NA	TRBJ2-1	TRBV5-1	17	CASSLGVTSGRVNEQFF	TGCGCCAGCAGCTTGGGGGTGACTAGCGGGAGAGTCAATGAGCAGTTCTTC
NA	NA	TRBJ2-5	TRBV28	10	CASSTKTQYF	TGTGCCAGCAGTACAAAGACCCAGTACTTC
NA	NA	TRBJ1-3	TRBV18	16	CASSSQDTASGNTIYF	TGTGCCAGCTCCAGCCAGGACACCGCTTCTGGAAACACCATATATTTT
TRBD1	NA	TRBJ2-7	TRBV4-1	15	CASSQTGTGIYEQYF	TGCGCCAGCAGCCAGACCGGGACAGGTATCTACGAGCAGTACTTC
NA	NA	TRBJ1-2	TRBV5-6	18	CASSLRDGSLEANYGYTF	TGTGCCAGCAGCTTACGGGACGGATCTCTAGAAGCTAACTATGGCTACACCTTC
TRBD2	NA	TRBJ2-5	TRBV7-9	15	CASSGGEPYQETQYF	TGTGCCAGCAGCGGGGGGGAACCGTACCAAGAGACCCAGTACTTC
NA	once	TRBJ2-6	TRBV5-1	16	CASSLALGPGANVLTF	TGCGCCAGCAGCTTGGCTTTGGGACCTGGGGCCAACGTCCTGACTTTC
TRBD2	NA	TRBJ2-5	TRBV4-2	15	CASSQDPSGRETQYF	TGTGCCAGCAGCCAAGACCCTAGCGGGAGAGAGACCCAGTACTTC
NA	few	TRBJ2-2	TRBV18	12	CASSLYTGELFF	TGTGCCAGCTCACTATACACCGGGGAGCTGTTTTTT
NA	NA	TRBJ1-4	TRBV30	12	CAIGAANEKLFF	TGTGCCATCGGGGCGGCTAATGAAAAACTGTTTTTT